The 7 T cell receptor beta chains presented below share a single source sample, sequenced in a study of T cell repertoires in cytomegalovirus infection. In TCRdb, the reads were re-called with MiXCR into one record per CDR3 protein. This table has around 310,000 distinct CDR3 sequences, roughly 29% appearing once. No antigen is known for these receptors. The source was cultured PBMCs, collected from culture after CMV antigen stimulation. These receptors all stem from a human donor in good health (CMV status not recorded). Some clones in this sample may be carry-over from other donors' samples.

This clonotype was found many times. CDR3 protein: CASSGGLGNEQFF. The CDR3 DNA is TGTGCCAGCAGCGGTGGACTAGGCAATGAGCAGTTCTTC. This chain uses TRBV7-3 with TRBJ2-1; 7 bases agree with TRBD2. Germline loops: CDR1 SGHTA, CDR2 FQGTGA. The CDR3 spans 13 residues. V lost 5 bases and J lost 6; bases outside the gene matches: 4.

A few counts support this clonotype. This rearrangement joins TRBV6-1 to TRBJ1-2; D may be TRBD1 (5 bases). The CDR3 sequence is 16 residues long. V shed 3 bases and J shed 0 bases, with 14 bases lying between them. CDR1 and CDR2 (germline): MNHNS, SASEGT. The CDR3 DNA sequence: TGTGCCAGCAGTGACAGGGCCTTGGCAGCTAACTATGGCTACACCTTC. Residues: CASSDRALAANYGYTF.

This sequence joins TRBV20-1 and TRBJ2-7; D is perhaps TRBD1 (6 bases). V was pared by 2 bases and J by 2 bases, with 16 bases between. This CDR3 comprises 15 residues. Germline loops: CDR1 DFQATT, CDR2 SNEGSKA (reference sequence). For the CDR3, the DNA is TGCAGTGCTAGACAAGGACAGTGGTCTACCTACGAGCAGTACTTC. Encoded protein: CSARQGQWSTYEQYF.

The V and J genes are TRBV5-1 and TRBJ2-5; 9 bases are shared with TRBD2. V trimming: 4 bases; J trimming: 4 bases; junction bases outside the gene matches: 5. This CDR3 region has 14 residues. Germline CDR1 is SGHRS and CDR2 is YFSETQ. The CDR3 region has the DNA TGCGCCAGCAGCCGCGGGGGGGCCACAGAGACCCAGTACTTC. Translating it yields CASSRGGATETQYF.

This clonotype was picked up many times. V is TRBV7-2 and J is TRBJ2-3; no definite D call. Per the germline V gene, CDR1 is SGHTA and CDR2 is FQGNSA. This CDR3 region has 15 residues. Trimming cost V 2 bases and J 4 bases, with 13 bases left between them. The CDR3 sequence: CASSLYPRIADTQYF. The CDR3 DNA follows: TGTGCCAGCAGCTTATATCCTAGGATAGCAGATACGCAGTATTTT.

In its sample, this clonotype was seen many times. This chain connects TRBV6-2 or TRBV6-3 to TRBJ2-1; D may be TRBD2 (5 bases). V was trimmed by 5 bases and J by 5 bases, leaving 10 bases between them. CDR3 length: 13 residues. Looked up from germline, CDR1 is MNHEY and CDR2 is SVGEGT. CDR3 bases: TGTGCCAGCAGTCCCGGGATCAACAATGAGCAGTTCTTC. It encodes CASSPGINNEQFF.

The J gene is TRBJ2-2, the V gene TRBV7-3, with D uncertain. From germline, CDR1 is SGHTA and CDR2 FQGTGA. The CDR3 totals 17 residues. The V and J ends lost 5 bases and 0 bases respectively, with 16 bases between them. The DNA for the CDR3 is TGTGCCAGCAGCCTATCCCTTCTTCGGTCGAACACCGGGGAGCTGTTTTTT. Its protein is CASSLSLLRSNTGELFF.